Listed below are T cell receptor beta chains from one sample, sequenced in a study of shared clonotypes between healthy human individuals. Using immunoSEQ multiplex PCR, the repertoire was profiled, and TCRdb retains in-frame clones only, with some absent. The sample shows some 740,000 clones, 80% to 95% of them seen only once. Sample: naive CD8+ T cells sorted from blood. The receptors shown here come from a man aged 30-40 years in good health. Each CDR3 is given without its conserved first and last residue.

CDR3 length,V gene,CDR3 protein
15,TRBV5-1,ASSPGTGGMSTDTQY
12,TRBV6-5,ASSYSSPEDEQF
15,TRBV11-3,ASSLDRWRASYNEQF
10,TRBV5-5,ASSLSNQPQH
12,TRBV9,ASSVEGGRETQY
13,TRBV11-2,ASSPRTGFSYEQY
15,TRBV27,ASSLLHPDRGHHEQY
12,TRBV12-5,ASGFGRLDSEAF
14,TRBV5-5,ASSFREDSGANVLT
12,TRBV5-1,ASSLASGSNEQF
12,TRBV7-2,ASSPGGSSYEQY
11,TRBV9,ASSVGPGNTIY
13,TRBV4-1,ASSQVGAGSYEQY
17,TRBV28,ASSLWTGQIMSGANVLT
11,TRBV7-9,ASSRDSAYEQY
14,TRBV6-6,ASSYTIAGVSNEQF
13,TRBV7-9,ASSRPGAGANVLT
11,TRBV11-2,ASSLGPGDEQF
14,TRBV6-6,ASAGQAIFSNQPQH
11,TRBV19,ASSLTRIHEQY
14,TRBV11-2,ASSSPIAGGEETQY
16,TRBV5-1,ASSFEVAGVLGKETQY
13,TRBV7-3,ASSLSGGNYNEQF
13,TRBV6-1,ASSGPPYSYNEQF
15,TRBV7-4,ASSLRQGVIPNTEAF
11,TRBV7-3,ASSWTGGETQY
14,TRBV10-3,AIRGLAGDGSNEQF
12,TRBV15,ATSPSRPQETQY
14,TRBV4-1,ASSQVISGGGNEQF
14,TRBV4-3,ASSQDDPANTGELF
12,TRBV27,ASSLDSRPYEQY
13,TRBV29-1,SAPPPDQPYNEQF
11,TRBV6-5,ASSYSASYGYT
11,TRBV10-3,ATGGTNYNEQF
14,TRBV4-1,ASSQEWRSGANVLT
10,TRBV2,ASRGRRETQY
15,TRBV14,ASSPGLAGVAKNIQY
13,TRBV30,AWSVGVGSGQPQH
12,TRBV10-3,ATTSGGSYNEQF
13,TRBV9,ASSVGNSLQDEQY
13,TRBV7-2,ASSFYANMNTEAF